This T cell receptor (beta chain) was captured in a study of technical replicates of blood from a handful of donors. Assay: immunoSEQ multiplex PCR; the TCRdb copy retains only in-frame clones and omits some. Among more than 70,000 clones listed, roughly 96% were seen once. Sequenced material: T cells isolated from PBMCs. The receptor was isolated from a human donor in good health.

The CDR3 DNA reads TGTGCCAGCAGTGGGGGGTTAGGGGGCCCTCACAATGAGCAGTTCTTC. Amino acids: CASSGGLGGPHNEQFF. The chain employs TRBV6-1 and TRBJ2-1; 7 nucleotides match TRBD1. The ends lost 4 bases at V and 5 bases at J; junction bases unmatched: 11. The CDR3 extends over 16 amino acids. Germline CDR1 MNHNS, CDR2 SASEGT.